This is a list of T cell receptor beta chains from one sample in a study of blood T cell repertoires in COVID-19. Assay used: immunoSEQ multiplex PCR; TCRdb lists only in-frame clones, some missing. The sample lists under 150,000 clones, 88% occurring once. The sequenced sample was peripheral blood. The receptor source for this set is a woman aged 70-85 years who had recovered from COVID-19. Both conserved end residues are part of each CDR3. A D gene is named only where the DNA matches it firmly. Size tells how often a clone was seen (once, few, many) or the class of an expanded clone, and some rows leave it out.

cdr3_aa	cdr3_nt	clone_size	v_call	d_call	j_call
CASSQETGAGWQPQHF	TGCGCCAGCAGCCAAGAGACAGGGGCCGGATGGCAGCCCCAGCATTTT	NA	TRBV4-3	TRBD1	TRBJ1-5
CASSPRLTDTQYF	TGTGCCAGCAGCCCGAGACTTACAGATACGCAGTATTTT	NA	TRBV5-4	NA	TRBJ2-3
CASSTRGWDTEAFF	TGTGCCAGCAGCACCCGGGGGTGGGACACTGAAGCTTTCTTT	NA	TRBV9	NA	TRBJ1-1
CASSPSAGGETQYF	TGTGCCAGCTCACCATCGGCAGGGGGAGAGACCCAGTACTTC	once	TRBV18	TRBD1	TRBJ2-5
CSASSSGNTNTGELFF	TGCAGTGCTAGTTCTAGCGGGAACACGAACACCGGGGAGCTGTTTTTT	NA	TRBV20-1	TRBD2	TRBJ2-2
CASSSAGSYEQYF	TGTGCCAGCAGCTCTGCAGGGTCCTACGAGCAGTACTTC	NA	TRBV7-9	NA	TRBJ2-7
CATSDSGYGYTF	TGTGCCACCAGTGATTCAGGGTATGGCTACACCTTC	few	TRBV24-1	NA	TRBJ1-2
CASSRDRGTQYF	TGTGCCAGCTCCCGTGACCGGGGTACGCAGTATTTT	NA	TRBV18	NA	TRBJ2-3
CASSSGRENSPLHF	TGTGCCAGTAGTAGTGGGCGGGAAAATTCACCCCTCCACTTT	NA	TRBV19	NA	TRBJ1-6
CASSAPDRGQETQYF	TGCGCCAGCAGTGCTCCCGACAGGGGGCAAGAGACCCAGTACTTC	NA	TRBV10-2	TRBD1	TRBJ2-5